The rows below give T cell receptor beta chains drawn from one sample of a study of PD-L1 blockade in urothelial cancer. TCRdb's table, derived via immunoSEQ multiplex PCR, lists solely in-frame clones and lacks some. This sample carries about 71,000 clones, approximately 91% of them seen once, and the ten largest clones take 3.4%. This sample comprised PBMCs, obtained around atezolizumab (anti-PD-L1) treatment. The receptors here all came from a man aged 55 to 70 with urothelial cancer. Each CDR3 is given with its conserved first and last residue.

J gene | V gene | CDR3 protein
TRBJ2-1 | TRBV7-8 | CASSVSGGVRINEQFF
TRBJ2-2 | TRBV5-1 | CASSLTGTGVSGELFF
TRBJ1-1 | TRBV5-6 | CASSLAQGWTEAFF
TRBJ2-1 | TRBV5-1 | CASSSTGYNEQFF
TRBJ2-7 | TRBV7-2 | CASSLGFGLDEQYF
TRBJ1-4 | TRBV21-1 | CASSISGTGVEKLFF
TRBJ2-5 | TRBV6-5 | CASSYSQGGETQYF
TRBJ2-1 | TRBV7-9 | CASSSPQRGGPQSYNEQFF
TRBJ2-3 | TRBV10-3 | CAIRGDRLFTDTQYF
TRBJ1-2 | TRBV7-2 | CASSPRQGMNYGYTF
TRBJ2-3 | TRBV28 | CASSLPYPDTQYF
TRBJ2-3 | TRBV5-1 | CASSLVGTSGSDTQYF
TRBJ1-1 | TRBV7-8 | CASSQSGLAYGAFF
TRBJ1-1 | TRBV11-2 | CASSLVRVHNFFF
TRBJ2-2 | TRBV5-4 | CASTLLAGNTGELFF
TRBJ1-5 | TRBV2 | CASSEGRGDNQPQHF
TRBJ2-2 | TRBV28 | CASTWEQGITTGELFF
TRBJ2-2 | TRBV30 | CAWGTGVTGELFF
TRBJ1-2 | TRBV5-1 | CASSLGDRGGYTF
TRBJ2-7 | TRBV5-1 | CASSYQGGSYEQYF
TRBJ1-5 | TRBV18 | CASSPDVPPSQPQHF
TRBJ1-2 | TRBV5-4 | CASSWGSFASFNYGYTF
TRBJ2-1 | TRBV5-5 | CASSFRLGNEQFF
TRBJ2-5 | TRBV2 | CATRSGGEETQYF
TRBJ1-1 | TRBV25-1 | CASSGQGVETEAFF
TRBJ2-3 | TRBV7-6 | CASSRGGLTDTQYF
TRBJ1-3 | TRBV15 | CATSRDRGNTGNTIYF
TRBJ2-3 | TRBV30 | CAWSVGLAGGGADTQYF
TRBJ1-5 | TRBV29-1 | CSVEDGGQPQHF
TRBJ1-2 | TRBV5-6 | CASSLDGYGYTF
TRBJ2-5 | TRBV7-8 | CASSSGRQAETQYF